This is a list of T cell receptor beta chains from one sample in a study of somatic mutations in cytotoxic T cells in rheumatoid arthritis. Measured with immunoSEQ multiplex PCR; TCRdb has only the in-frame clones, and not every one. The table shows 15,000 to 20,000 clones, with approximately 80% occurring only once. Material for sequencing was CD8+ T cells sorted from blood. Receptor source: an adult with rheumatoid arthritis. Each CDR3 is given with its conserved first and last residue. The D gene is left open where the match is weak. Expanded clones are given a class, and other clones once, few, many or no size at all.

CDR3 length,D gene,J gene,V gene,clone size,CDR3 DNA,CDR3 protein
15,TRBD1,TRBJ2-2,TRBV19,.,TGTGCCAGTAGGAAGGGGACAGAGAACACCGGGGAGCTGTTTTTT,CASRKGTENTGELFF
14,.,TRBJ1-2,TRBV9,once,TGTGCCAGCAGCGCAGATGGGACTCACTATGGCTACACCTTC,CASSADGTHYGYTF
16,.,TRBJ2-7,TRBV6-5,.,TGTGCCAGCAGTTTCCTAACCGGGACTCCCGGTCGCGAGCAGTACTTC,CASSFLTGTPGREQYF
13,.,TRBJ1-1,TRBV5-1,.,TGCGCCAGCAGCTATAGCCTGAACACTGAAGCTTTCTTT,CASSYSLNTEAFF
14,.,TRBJ2-5,TRBV28,.,TGTGCCAGCAGTGGAGATGGGCGGTTAGAGACCCAGTACTTC,CASSGDGRLETQYF
12,.,TRBJ1-5,TRBV6-1,.,TGTGCCAGCCAAACTAGATATCAGCCCCAGCATTTT,CASQTRYQPQHF
13,TRBD1,TRBJ2-7,TRBV5-1,.,TGCGCCAGCAGCTTAGGACAGGGCAACGAGCAGTACTTC,CASSLGQGNEQYF
14,.,TRBJ2-7,TRBV7-9,.,TGTGCCAGCAGCTGGACGGGCCACTCCTACGAGCAGTACTTC,CASSWTGHSYEQYF
16,TRBD1,TRBJ2-2,TRBV30,.,TGTGCCTGGAGCAGGGGGCAGGTATTGAACACCGGGGAGCTGTTTTTT,CAWSRGQVLNTGELFF
15,TRBD2,TRBJ2-1,TRBV11-2,.,TGTGCCAGCAGCTCCCAGTGGGGGGGCTACAATGAGCAGTTCTTC,CASSSQWGGYNEQFF
14,.,TRBJ2-7,TRBV19,.,TGTGCCAGTAGTGGCGTGGCAGGGGTGAACGAGCAGTACTTC,CASSGVAGVNEQYF
15,.,TRBJ2-1,TRBV7-6,.,TGTGCCAGCAGCTTAGGTACGGGGGGCTTCTATGAGCAGTTCTTC,CASSLGTGGFYEQFF
15,.,TRBJ1-1,TRBV9,.,TGTGCCAGCAGCGTAGCCGGCACTTCTAACACTGAAGCTTTCTTT,CASSVAGTSNTEAFF
15,.,TRBJ2-7,TRBV5-3,large,TGTGCCAGAAGTTACCCCGCGGCCCCAACCTACGAGCAGTACTTC,CARSYPAAPTYEQYF
18,TRBD1,TRBJ1-6,TRBV7-9,.,TGTGCCAGCAGCCCGCCCGGAGACAGGGTTCCATATAATTCACCCCTCCACTTT,CASSPPGDRVPYNSPLHF
16,.,TRBJ2-3,TRBV5-5,.,TGTGCCAGCAGCTCGACATTCAGGGTGAGCACAGATACGCAGTATTTT,CASSSTFRVSTDTQYF
13,.,TRBJ1-6,TRBV6-5,.,TGTGCCAGCAGCCGGGGGTTGAGCGAAGCCCTCCACTTT,CASSRGLSEALHF
15,TRBD2,TRBJ2-3,TRBV7-6,.,TGTGCCAGCAGCTTAAAGGGACTAGCCTCCCATACGCAGTATTTT,CASSLKGLASHTQYF
12,.,TRBJ2-4,TRBV28,.,TGTGCCAGCAGTTTCACAGGGACCATTCAGTACTTC,CASSFTGTIQYF
15,.,TRBJ2-3,TRBV15,.,TGTGCCACCAGCAGAGTCGTGACCAACACAGATACGCAGTATTTT,CATSRVVTNTDTQYF
14,TRBD1,TRBJ2-7,TRBV6-4,.,TGTGCCAGCAGTCCGGACAGGGATGGAGGCGAGCAGTACTTC,CASSPDRDGGEQYF
12,.,TRBJ1-1,TRBV29-1,few,TGCAGCGTTGAGCCTGCTAACACTGAAGCTTTCTTT,CSVEPANTEAFF
16,.,TRBJ2-1,TRBV5-5,.,TGTGCCAGCAGCTGGGTCGGACAGCCTTCCTACAATGAGCAGTTCTTC,CASSWVGQPSYNEQFF
17,.,TRBJ2-3,TRBV18,once,TGTGCCAGCTCACCCTCTGAGTCCGCCCCATGGGCAGATACGCAGTATTTT,CASSPSESAPWADTQYF
12,.,TRBJ2-7,TRBV6-6,.,TGTGCCAGCAAAATAGGAACCTACGAGCAGTACTTC,CASKIGTYEQYF
21,.,TRBJ2-2,TRBV5-1,.,TGCGCCAGCAGCTTGACTCGGGCAGGAAGTATCTTCACGACTCACACCGGGGAGCTGTTTTTT,CASSLTRAGSIFTTHTGELFF
12,.,TRBJ1-1,TRBV6-1,few,TGTGCCAGCCGAGGACAGTGGGGTAAAGCTTTCTTT,CASRGQWGKAFF
13,.,TRBJ2-5,TRBV30,.,TGTGCCTGTGAACCTGGGACCGGCGAGACCCAGTACTTC,CACEPGTGETQYF
17,TRBD2,TRBJ2-1,TRBV5-1,.,TGCGCCAGCAGCTTAGGGAGGGCGGGGGGCCCGAGCAATGAGCAGTTCTTC,CASSLGRAGGPSNEQFF
15,TRBD1,TRBJ2-1,TRBV5-1,.,TGCGCCAGCAGCTTGGGGACAGGGGAATACAATGAGCAGTTCTTC,CASSLGTGEYNEQFF
16,.,TRBJ2-2,TRBV13,.,TGTGCCAGCAGCAGGGGCGGGGCCTATTACACCGGGGAGCTGTTTTTT,CASSRGGAYYTGELFF
13,.,TRBJ1-2,TRBV27,once,TGTGCCAGCAGCCTGGCTCCAGGTTACGGCTACACCTTC,CASSLAPGYGYTF
15,.,TRBJ1-1,TRBV5-1,.,TGCGCCAGCAGCTTAGGGCCGGGAATGAACACTGAAGCTTTCTTT,CASSLGPGMNTEAFF
13,.,TRBJ2-7,TRBV18,few,TGTGCCAGCTCACCTGCGGACACCTACGAGCAGTACTTC,CASSPADTYEQYF
12,.,TRBJ2-1,TRBV19,.,TGTGCCAGTAGTATGGGGATCAATGAGCAGTTCTTC,CASSMGINEQFF
13,.,TRBJ1-5,TRBV6-1,medium-sized,TGTGCCAGCAGTGAAGGGTCTGAGCAGCCCCAGCATTTT,CASSEGSEQPQHF
15,.,TRBJ2-2,TRBV9,.,TGTGCCAGCAGCGTAGGGGCAGGGGACACCGGGGAGCTGTTTTTT,CASSVGAGDTGELFF
15,.,TRBJ2-3,TRBV6-4,.,TGTGCCAGCAGTGACGCCGGTGGCAACACAGATACGCAGTATTTT,CASSDAGGNTDTQYF
13,.,TRBJ1-3,TRBV27,.,TGTGCCAGCAGCCCTAAAAGGGGAAACACCATATATTTT,CASSPKRGNTIYF
14,.,TRBJ2-7,TRBV6-5,few,TGTGCCAGCAGTTACTCGGACAGAGACTACGAGCAGTACTTC,CASSYSDRDYEQYF
17,TRBD1,TRBJ2-2,TRBV6-1,.,TGTGCCAGCAGTGAACTGGGACAGACGGTGAACACCGGGGAGCTGTTTTTT,CASSELGQTVNTGELFF
15,TRBD2,TRBJ2-1,TRBV27,.,TGTGCCAGCAGTTGGGTAGCGGGGGGCTACAATGAGCAGTTCTTC,CASSWVAGGYNEQFF
16,.,TRBJ1-3,TRBV5-1,.,TGCGCCAGCAGCTTGGCCGGTGGGGGTATTGGAAACACCATATATTTT,CASSLAGGGIGNTIYF
15,.,TRBJ2-5,TRBV28,.,TGTGCCAGCACCGTTACCGACCTAGGGGTTGAGACCCAGTACTTC,CASTVTDLGVETQYF
15,TRBD1,TRBJ2-5,TRBV19,.,TGTGCCAGTAGTATTGGTGGCGGGACAGGGGAGACCCAGTACTTC,CASSIGGGTGETQYF
14,TRBD1,TRBJ1-1,TRBV5-1,.,TGCGCCAGCAGCTTGGGACAGGGGCCCACTGAAGCTTTCTTT,CASSLGQGPTEAFF
16,TRBD1,TRBJ1-2,TRBV6-1,.,TGTGCCAGCAGTGGAGCGGGACAGAACGCGTACTATGGCTACACCTTC,CASSGAGQNAYYGYTF
15,TRBD1,TRBJ2-7,TRBV9,.,TGTGCCAGCAGCTCCCGGGACAGGGGGGCCTACGAGCAGTACTTC,CASSSRDRGAYEQYF
16,.,TRBJ1-1,TRBV11-2,.,TGTGCCAGCAGCTTGGGACGGATGGTGCTGCAGACTGAAGCTTTCTTT,CASSLGRMVLQTEAFF
16,.,TRBJ2-3,TRBV10-2,.,TGCGCCAGCAGTCCCCAGAGAGGGTCGGTTGCAGATACGCAGTATTTT,CASSPQRGSVADTQYF
14,TRBD1,TRBJ2-7,TRBV5-5,.,TGTGCCAGCAGCCCCGGGACAGGGTCCTACGAGCAGTACTTC,CASSPGTGSYEQYF
15,.,TRBJ1-2,TRBV5-5,.,TGTGCCAGCAGCTCTTCAACCAGACCTAACTATGGCTACACCTTC,CASSSSTRPNYGYTF